This TCR beta chain was obtained from a study of regulatory T cells in long-lasting Graves disease. Overall study context: The definition of persistent Graves' disease was over 5 years of antithyroid drugs with positive TSH receptor antibodies. Study-wide points: When disease was persistent, TRBV28, TRBJ1-2 and TRBJ2-5 were the favored segments.

The V and J ends lost 3 bases and 3 bases, in that order; junction bases with no gene match: 8. CDR3 length: 15 amino acids. Germline values: CDR1 SGHRS, CDR2 YFSETQ. The time point here: persistent/refractory GD, antithyroid drugs over 5 years with positive TRAb. PBMC-extracted RNA yielded the TCR library. The peripheral blood volume drawn was roughly 9.9 milliliters, and it was collected into EDTA tubes. Construction of the TCR beta libraries employed iRepertoire HTBI primers in conjunction with Arm-PCR of CDR3 regions. TCRdb passed the multiplex PCR reads through MiXCR, listing each CDR3 protein once. The data show 300,000 or so distinct CDR3 sequences, with 20% seen just once and less than 35% held by the top ten. This clonotype has a count of ten or more. Its specificity is not known.

The sequenced sample was peripheral blood mononuclear cells (PBMCs), obtained when the disease was refractory, from a patient treated with antithyroid drugs. The chain joins TRBV5-1 to TRBJ2-7; 8 bases align to TRBD1. This TCR derives from a female donor with Graves disease. CDR3 region: CASSSPDTGGYEQYF. The CDR3 DNA is TGCGCCAGCAGCTCACCTGACACAGGGGGCTACGAGCAGTACTTC. Together with reference TRBV5-1 and TRBJ2-7, the CDR3 gives the full variable domain: KAGVTQTPRYLIKTRGQQVTLSCSPISGHRSVSWYQQTPGQGLQFLFEYFSETQRNKGNFPGRFSGRQFSNSRSEMNVSTLELGDSALYLCASSSPDTGGYEQYFGPGTRLTVT.